This T cell receptor beta chain derives from a study of identical twins. With 5 bases removed from V and 8 bases from J, the gap between germline ends came to 16 bases. The CDR3 runs 13 residues. This clonotype appeared many times. TCRdb analysed the 5' RACE reads with MiXCR anew, one entry per CDR3 protein. The sample shows around 670,000 distinct CDR3 sequences, less than 7% of them seen only once. This TCR was sampled from a man aged 18 to 30 in good health. The sample consisted of naive T cells sorted from blood. This chain joins TRBV12-3 or TRBV12-4 and TRBJ2-7; D gene uncertain. The CDR3 spells CASSPGRSIQQYF. DNA for the CDR3: TGTGCCAGCAGTCCCGGGCGTTCTATCCAGCAGTACTTC.